This record looks at one T cell receptor (beta chain) sequence and its context. The V gene's germline CDR1 is MDHEN and CDR2 SYDVKM. Deletions cut 2 bases from V and 0 bases from J, with 16 bases between. The CDR3 runs 17 residues. This record comes from a study of blood T cell repertoires in COVID-19. Looking at the study overall: COVID-19 samples, acute and convalescent, were from the United States, Italy and Spain. T cells, B-cell-depleted T cells, or PBMCs provided the cDNA or gDNA that served as material.

In the original processing: Amplification from reference gene primers served as the basis for estimated nucleated cell counts. The repertoire was sequenced with immunoSEQ multiplex PCR; TCRdb's copy has only in-frame clones and lacks some. D and trimming were read from the DNA, whereas the V and J calls and clone size are those reported in that table. The table has approximately 220,000 clones, 87% seen once; the top ten hold approximately 6%. Sequenced material: peripheral blood. V is TRBV28 and J is TRBJ1-2; TRBD1 is a possible D gene (5 bases). The TCR was taken from a man between 60 and 75 years old who had recovered from COVID-19. The CDR3 sequence: CASSLGGITGANYGYTF. CDR3 bases: TGTGCCAGCAGTTTAGGGGGTATCACGGGAGCTAACTATGGCTACACCTTC.